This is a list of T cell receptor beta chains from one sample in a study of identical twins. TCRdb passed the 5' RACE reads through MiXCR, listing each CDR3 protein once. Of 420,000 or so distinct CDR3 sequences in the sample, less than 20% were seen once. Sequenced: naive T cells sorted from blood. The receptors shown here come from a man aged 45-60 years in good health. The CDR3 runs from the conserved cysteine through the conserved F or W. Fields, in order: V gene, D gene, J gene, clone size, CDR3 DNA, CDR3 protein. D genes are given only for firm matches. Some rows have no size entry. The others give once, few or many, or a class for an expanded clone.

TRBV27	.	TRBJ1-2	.	TGTGCCAGCAGTTTTGGCAGGGGTTATGGCTACACCTTC	CASSFGRGYGYTF
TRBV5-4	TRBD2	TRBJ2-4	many	TGTGCCAGCAGCTTGCCTAGCGGGGGAGGCAAAAACATTCAGTACTTC	CASSLPSGGGKNIQYF
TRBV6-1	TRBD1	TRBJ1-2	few	TGTGCCAGCAGTACAGGGGCCAACTATGGCTACACCTTC	CASSTGANYGYTF
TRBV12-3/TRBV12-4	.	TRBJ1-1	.	TGTGCCAACTCACCTGGGGGGGAAACTGAAGCTTTCTTT	CANSPGGETEAFF
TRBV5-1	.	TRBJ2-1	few	TGCGCCAGCAGCTTAGAACAGCTATACAATGAGCAGTTCTTC	CASSLEQLYNEQFF
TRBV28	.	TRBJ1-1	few	TGTGCCAGCAATTTAGGGATGAACACTGAAGCTTTCTTT	CASNLGMNTEAFF
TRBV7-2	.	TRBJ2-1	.	TGTGCCAGCAGCTTACCTAGCTACAATGAGCAGTTCTTC	CASSLPSYNEQFF
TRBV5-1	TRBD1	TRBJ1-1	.	TGCGCCAGCACCCTAACAGGGGGCGCTTCTGAAGCTTTCTTT	CASTLTGGASEAFF
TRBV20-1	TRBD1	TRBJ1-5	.	TGCAGTGCCCTCTCCAGGGCAGGGGGGGATCAGCCCCAGCATTTT	CSALSRAGGDQPQHF
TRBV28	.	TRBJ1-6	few	TGTGCCAGCAGAATCGCCGGGTCCGAAGGTTCACCCCTCCACTTT	CASRIAGSEGSPLHF